The rows below give T cell receptor beta chains drawn from one sample of a study of T cells after yellow fever vaccination. MiXCR, applied by TCRdb to the 5' RACE reads, yields one record per CDR3 protein. The sample yields 60,000 to 95,000 distinct CDR3 sequences, roughly 7% seen once. The material was CD8+ T cells sorted from PBMCs, obtained 10 days after the first yellow fever vaccination. The origin of the receptors is a man aged 18-30 years who received the YFV17D yellow fever vaccine. Both conserved end residues are part of each CDR3. The D gene is left open where the match is weak. Where a row states a size, it is once, few, many or the class of an expanded clone; other rows omit it.

j_gene,d_gene,abundance,len,v_gene,CDR3aa,CDR3nt
TRBJ2-1,TRBD2,many,15,TRBV20-1,CSASGGTSGYNEQFF,TGCAGTGCTAGTGGCGGGACTAGCGGATACAATGAGCAGTTCTTC
TRBJ2-6,.,many,13,TRBV27,CASSLQGTNVLTF,TGTGCCAGCAGTTTACAGGGGACCAACGTCCTGACTTTC
TRBJ2-3,.,many,15,TRBV7-2,CASSLVAGIGDTQYF,TGTGCCAGCAGCTTAGTGGCGGGGATCGGAGATACGCAGTATTTT
TRBJ2-3,.,few,14,TRBV9,CASSVVDGTDTQYF,TGTGCCAGCAGCGTAGTTGACGGCACAGATACGCAGTATTTT
TRBJ2-7,.,.,13,TRBV27,CASGVEGGYEQYF,TGTGCCAGCGGTGTCGAGGGAGGTTACGAGCAGTACTTC
TRBJ2-5,TRBD2,many,14,TRBV4-3,CASSQGTSQETQYF,TGCGCCAGCAGCCAAGGGACTAGCCAAGAGACCCAGTACTTC
TRBJ1-2,.,few,15,TRBV4-2,CASSQEETVGYGYTF,TGTGCCAGCAGCCAAGAAGAGACAGTCGGCTATGGCTACACCTTC
TRBJ1-5,.,many,14,TRBV6-5,CASSYSRTHQPQHF,TGTGCCAGCAGTTATTCTCGGACTCATCAGCCCCAGCATTTT
TRBJ1-5,.,many,13,TRBV4-3,CASSQDLGTPQHF,TGCGCCAGCAGCCAAGATCTTGGAACGCCCCAGCATTTT
TRBJ1-6,TRBD1,.,16,TRBV2,CASSEYGPGGRSPLHF,TGTGCCAGCAGTGAATACGGTCCAGGGGGACGATCACCCCTCCACTTT
TRBJ1-1,.,.,13,TRBV27,CASSSGGLAEAFF,TGTGCCAGCAGTTCGGGGGGATTAGCTGAAGCTTTCTTT
TRBJ2-1,.,few,13,TRBV6-1,CASSRRLYNEQFF,TGTGCCAGCAGTCGCCGACTGTACAATGAGCAGTTCTTC
TRBJ2-3,.,many,14,TRBV29-1,CSVATQTRTDTQYF,TGCAGCGTCGCAACCCAAACCCGCACAGATACGCAGTATTTT
TRBJ1-1,.,many,14,TRBV4-1,CASSQGWVGTEAFF,TGCGCCAGCAGCCAAGGGTGGGTTGGGACTGAAGCTTTCTTT
TRBJ2-5,.,few,15,TRBV4-3,CASSQTWAGRETQYF,TGCGCCAGCAGCCAAACTTGGGCAGGGAGAGAGACCCAGTACTTC
TRBJ2-3,.,few,10,TRBV6-6,CASSLDTQYF,TGTGCCAGCAGTTTGGATACGCAGTATTTT